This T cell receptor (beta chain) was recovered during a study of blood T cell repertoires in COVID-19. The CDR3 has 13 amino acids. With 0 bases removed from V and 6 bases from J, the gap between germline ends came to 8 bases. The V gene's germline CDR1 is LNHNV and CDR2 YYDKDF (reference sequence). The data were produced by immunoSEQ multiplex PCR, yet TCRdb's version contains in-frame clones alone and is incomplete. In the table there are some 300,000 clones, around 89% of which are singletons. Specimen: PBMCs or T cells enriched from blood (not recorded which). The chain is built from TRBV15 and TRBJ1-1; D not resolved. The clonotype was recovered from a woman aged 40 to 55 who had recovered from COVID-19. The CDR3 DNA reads TGTGCCACCAGCAGAGAATCCCCTCCTGAAGCTTTCTTT. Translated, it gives CATSRESPPEAFF.